The rows below give T cell receptor beta chains drawn from one sample of a study of blood T cell repertoires in COVID-19. The assay was immunoSEQ multiplex PCR, and TCRdb's table has in-frame clones only and misses some. The table records roughly 250,000 clones, 70% to 85% of them present only once. Sequences were obtained from peripheral blood. These TCRs come from a woman aged 80 or over with acute or convalescent COVID-19. Each CDR3 is given with its conserved first and last residue. D genes are given only for firm matches. Clone size is shown for a subset of rows, as once, few, many or a class of expanded clone.

V gene	D gene	clone size	J gene	CDR3 DNA	CDR3 protein
TRBV7-2	TRBD1	.	TRBJ2-7	TGTGCCAGCAGCTTAGTTGCGGCGGGTTGGGACAGAGTTTACGAGCAGTACTTC	CASSLVAAGWDRVYEQYF
TRBV5-1	TRBD1	.	TRBJ1-1	TGCGCCAGCAGCCGGACCGTACAGGGGGCCGGGAACACTGAAGCTTTCTTT	CASSRTVQGAGNTEAFF
TRBV6-6	.	.	TRBJ2-2	TGTGCCAGCAGACCTCCACAGCTTAACACCGGGGAGCTGTTTTTT	CASRPPQLNTGELFF
TRBV5-1	TRBD1	.	TRBJ2-4	TGCGCCAGCAGCCTAGCTCAGACAGGGCCTGTGGACATTCAGTACTTC	CASSLAQTGPVDIQYF
TRBV11-2	.	.	TRBJ2-7	TGTGCCAGCAGCTTAGGCCCTTTGGGATGGGACAAGTCCTACGAGCAGTACTTC	CASSLGPLGWDKSYEQYF
TRBV6-6	.	.	TRBJ1-5	TGTGCCAGCAGCCCGGCCGGGGACTATCAGCCCCAGCATTTT	CASSPAGDYQPQHF
TRBV2	TRBD1	.	TRBJ1-3	TGTGCCAGCAGTGGGACAGGGACCGGAAACACCATATATTTT	CASSGTGTGNTIYF
TRBV6-1	TRBD1	once	TRBJ1-6	TGTGCCAGCAGTGAGGGACAGGGTGTGAATAATTCACCCCTCCACTTT	CASSEGQGVNNSPLHF
TRBV2	.	.	TRBJ1-1	TGTGCCAGCAGTGGGGAGGACAACACTGAAGCTTTCTTT	CASSGEDNTEAFF
TRBV19	.	few	TRBJ1-2	TGTGCCAGTCGTCAAGGGAGGGGACGGAACTATGGCTACACCTTC	CASRQGRGRNYGYTF
TRBV4-3	.	.	TRBJ2-3	TGCGCCAGCAGCCAAGATCTCGGGGTGGCAGATACGCAGTATTTT	CASSQDLGVADTQYF
TRBV15	TRBD1	few	TRBJ1-4	TGTGCCACCAGCAGAGGGAAGGGGGCCGCAACTAATGAAAAACTGTTTTTT	CATSRGKGAATNEKLFF
TRBV18	.	.	TRBJ1-1	TGTGCCAGCTCCTCACTCGTACCAGGGTTGACTGAAGCTTTCTTT	CASSSLVPGLTEAFF
TRBV27	.	once	TRBJ1-2	TGTGCCAGCAGTTTTACAGGGAAATATGGCTACACCTTC	CASSFTGKYGYTF
TRBV5-1	TRBD2	.	TRBJ2-1	TGCGCCAGCAGCCCGGTCGGGACTAGCGGCCTCGGGGAGCAGTTCTTC	CASSPVGTSGLGEQFF
TRBV12-3/TRBV12-4	TRBD1	.	TRBJ1-1	TGTGCCAGCAGTTTGGGACAGGGGGCTTTCTTT	CASSLGQGAFF
TRBV28	.	.	TRBJ2-6	TGTGCCAGCAGTGTAGACAGTAGCTCTGGGGCCAACGTCCTGACTTTC	CASSVDSSSGANVLTF
TRBV19	.	.	TRBJ1-1	TGTGCCAGTACCCACGGGTTGAACACTGAAGCTTTCTTT	CASTHGLNTEAFF
TRBV6-5	TRBD1	once	TRBJ1-1	TGTGCCAGCAGTTTTCTTCGGACAGGGGGCACTGAAGCTTTCTTT	CASSFLRTGGTEAFF
TRBV7-8	.	.	TRBJ1-5	TGTGCCAGCACCCTTAGTCGGGATCAGCCCCAGCATTTT	CASTLSRDQPQHF
TRBV7-3	.	.	TRBJ2-5	TGTGCCAGCAGCTTACACCAGAAAGAGACCCAGTACTTC	CASSLHQKETQYF
TRBV6-6	.	.	TRBJ1-6	TGTGCCAGCAGTCCACTCCGAATCAGGGGAGTGATGTCCTATAATTCACCCCTCCACTTT	CASSPLRIRGVMSYNSPLHF
TRBV2	.	.	TRBJ2-1	TGTGCCAGCTCGGGAACCTCACTTTACAATGAGCAGTTCTTC	CASSGTSLYNEQFF
TRBV7-8	.	.	TRBJ2-7	TGTGCCAGCAGCTTAGGACAGGCATCCTACGAGCAGTACTTC	CASSLGQASYEQYF
TRBV2	TRBD1	.	TRBJ1-2	TGTGCCAGCAGTGGGGCGGGACAGCCGCTCAACTATGGCTACACCTTC	CASSGAGQPLNYGYTF
TRBV7-9	.	.	TRBJ1-2	TGTGCCAGCAGCTTAGAGGCGGTGAACTATGGCTACACCTTC	CASSLEAVNYGYTF
TRBV30	TRBD1	.	TRBJ2-3	TGTGCCTGGAGCGTGGACAGGGGGAGTGGAGATACGCAGTATTTT	CAWSVDRGSGDTQYF
TRBV5-1	.	once	TRBJ1-5	TGCGCCAGCAGCTTAGGGGGGGTGAGCAATCAGCCCCAGCATTTT	CASSLGGVSNQPQHF
TRBV10-1	TRBD1	few	TRBJ1-5	TGCGCCAGCGGAAGAACCGGGACAGGGGACAATCAGCCCCAGCATTTT	CASGRTGTGDNQPQHF
TRBV9	.	few	TRBJ1-6	TGTGCCAGCAGCTCCCAGGAAAATTCACCCCTCCACTTT	CASSSQENSPLHF
TRBV6-5	TRBD1	few	TRBJ1-1	TGTGCCAGCAGTACAGGGGGCCTGGGAAACCCTGAAGCTTTCTTT	CASSTGGLGNPEAFF
TRBV30	.	once	TRBJ2-7	TGTGCCTGGAGTGTAGTCCCCACGGGGGAGCAGTACTTC	CAWSVVPTGEQYF
TRBV19	TRBD1	.	TRBJ2-1	TGTGCCAGTAGTTTTCATGCCGGGACAGGGGATATCTATGAGCAGTTCTTC	CASSFHAGTGDIYEQFF
TRBV19	TRBD2	.	TRBJ2-3	TGTGCCAGCCGGCGGGAGGAAGCGGGGTGGGGCACAGATACGCAGTATTTT	CASRREEAGWGTDTQYF
TRBV6-5	TRBD2	.	TRBJ2-1	TGTGCCAGCAGTTCCCCGGGACTAGGGGGCAATGAGCAGTTCTTC	CASSSPGLGGNEQFF
TRBV19	.	.	TRBJ2-4	TGTGCCAGTAGTAGCCGAACGGGACAACTAAACATTCAGTACTTC	CASSSRTGQLNIQYF
TRBV3-1/TRBV3-2	TRBD2	.	TRBJ2-1	TGTGCCAGCAGCCAAGGCCTAGCGGGAGTATCTGAGCAGTTCTTC	CASSQGLAGVSEQFF
TRBV4-1	TRBD1	.	TRBJ1-4	TGCGCCAGCAGCTCTACTCCCGGGACAGGGGGTGAAAAACTGTTTTTT	CASSSTPGTGGEKLFF
TRBV2	.	.	TRBJ1-2	TGTGCCAGCAAACAGCTCTATGGCTACACCTTC	CASKQLYGYTF
TRBV18	TRBD1	.	TRBJ2-2	TGTGCCAGCTCAGCGGACAGGGCCAGGTCCGGGGAGCTGTTTTTT	CASSADRARSGELFF
TRBV5-1	.	.	TRBJ1-5	TGCGCCAGCAGCTTGGGCGATACAGGGAATCAGCCCCAGCATTTT	CASSLGDTGNQPQHF
TRBV19	TRBD1	few	TRBJ1-4	TGTGCCAGTAGGGCCGGACAGGGGGCCCGGGAAAAACTGTTTTTT	CASRAGQGAREKLFF
TRBV4-1	.	.	TRBJ2-3	TGCGCCAGCAGCCAAGGCGGCCGGGGTGGCACAGATACGCAGTATTTT	CASSQGGRGGTDTQYF
TRBV7-2	.	.	TRBJ1-2	TGTGCCAGCAGCCAGGGCGGGAGCACTAAAGGCTACACCTTC	CASSQGGSTKGYTF
TRBV7-2	TRBD1	once	TRBJ2-1	TGTGCCAGCAGCAAAAGTCGGGACAGGGGCGGTCATGAGCAGTTCTTC	CASSKSRDRGGHEQFF
TRBV24-1	TRBD1	.	TRBJ2-2	TGTGCCACCAGTGTCACAGGGGAAGGTTCCGGGGAGCTGTTTTTT	CATSVTGEGSGELFF
TRBV5-4	.	once	TRBJ1-2	TGTGCCAGCAGCCGAAATACAGGGATCGGCTACACCTTC	CASSRNTGIGYTF
TRBV19	TRBD1	.	TRBJ2-7	TGTGCCAGTAGGCACACGGGACAGGGCTACGAGCAGTACTTC	CASRHTGQGYEQYF
TRBV25-1	.	.	TRBJ2-5	TGTGCCAGCCTTTGGGGGCCTTACCAAGAGACCCAGTACTTC	CASLWGPYQETQYF
TRBV4-3	TRBD1	.	TRBJ1-1	TGCGCCAGCAGCCAAGATCTAGGGGGCGCGTTGAACACTGAAGCTTTCTTT	CASSQDLGGALNTEAFF
TRBV2	.	.	TRBJ1-1	TGTGCCAGCAGTGAACAGGGAATGAACACTGAAGCTTTCTTT	CASSEQGMNTEAFF
TRBV6-5	TRBD2	.	TRBJ2-1	TGTGCCGGAGCCCAATCTAGCGGGTCCTACAATGAGCAGTTCTTC	CAGAQSSGSYNEQFF
TRBV12-3/TRBV12-4	.	.	TRBJ2-1	TGTGCCAGCGGGAGCTCCTACAATGAGCAGTTCTTC	CASGSSYNEQFF
TRBV7-9	.	.	TRBJ1-4	TGTGCCAGCAGCTTGAGGCAGGGTAATGAAAAACTGTTTTTT	CASSLRQGNEKLFF